A single sample gave rise to the 25 T cell receptor beta chains below, sequenced in a study of cytomegalovirus exposure and HLA in healthy donors. Vbeta (60) and Jbeta (13) primers were used in the PCR. Using immunoSEQ multiplex PCR, the repertoire was profiled, and TCRdb retains in-frame clones only, with some absent. The top ten clones hold 1.5% to 2% of a sample with roughly 150,000 clones, over 60% of them seen once. The sequencing input was PBMCs. The source of these receptors is a woman aged 40-49 years in good health and CMV-seronegative.

This clone was found a few times. The chain combines TRBV5-1 with TRBJ2-2, with TRBD2 as a possible D gene (6 bases). The ends were cut back, 6 bases at V and 5 bases at J, with 23 bases in the middle. Germline lookup yields CDR1 SGHRS and CDR2 YFSETQ. This CDR3 contains 17 residues. The CDR3 reads CASKLGYTPGETGELFF. For the CDR3, the DNA is TGCGCCAGCAAGCTTGGTTACACCCCGGGGGAGACCGGGGAGCTGTTTTTT.

This clone appeared a few times. This chain connects TRBV7-2 to TRBJ1-4; D remains ambiguous. This CDR3 comprises 13 residues. Germline loops: CDR1 SGHTA, CDR2 FQGNSA. Trimming stripped 4 bases from V and 0 bases from J, with 3 bases between. For the CDR3, the DNA is TGTGCCAGCAGCTCGTCAACTAATGAAAAACTGTTTTTT. Translated, it gives CASSSSTNEKLFF.

This clone was observed a handful of times. This rearrangement joins TRBV5-1 to TRBJ1-2; D is perhaps TRBD1 (6 bases). In germline, CDR1 is SGHRS, CDR2 YFSETQ. This CDR3 is 14 amino acids long. V was clipped by 4 bases and J by 4 bases, with 14 bases between them. This chain's CDR3 is CASSRGDTGYGYTF. In DNA, the CDR3 is TGCGCCAGCAGCCGGGGGGACACCGGCTATGGCTACACCTTC.

This rearrangement joins TRBV6-6 to TRBJ1-5; D is possibly TRBD1 (6 bases). Germline V lookup: CDR1 MNHNY, CDR2 SVGAGI (reference sequence). V lost 2 bases to trimming and J lost 2 bases, with 10 bases between them. The CDR3 sequence is 15 residues long. Written as DNA, the CDR3 is TGTGCCAGCAGTTACGGGGGCACAGGCAATCAGCCCCAGCATTTT. This codes for CASSYGGTGNQPQHF.

This chain links TRBV7-8 with TRBJ2-2; 7 positions agree with TRBD2. CDR3 size: 16 residues. The J segment lost 5 bases and the V segment lost 1 base, leaving 7 bases of the junction unmatched. The germline CDR1 and CDR2 sequences are SGHVS and FQNEAQ. CDR3 DNA sequence: TGTGCCAGCAGCTTAGAATTCAGGGAGGGGACCGGGGAGCTGTTTTTT. This codes for CASSLEFREGTGELFF.

This chain uses TRBV2 with TRBJ1-1; 8 nucleotides agree with TRBD1. Per the germline V gene, CDR1 is SNHLY and CDR2 is FYNNEI. The CDR3 loop spans 14 amino acids. J lost 3 bases, V lost 2 bases, and 2 bases had no gene match. CDR3 coding DNA: TGTGCCAGCAGTGAAACACAGGGGGACACTGAAGCTTTCTTT. It codes for CASSETQGDTEAFF.

A few counts support this clone. V and J are TRBV6-6 and TRBJ2-2; D not certain. Germline values: CDR1 MNHNY, CDR2 SVGAGI (reference sequence). This CDR3 is built from 14 residues. The V end lost 6 bases, the J end lost 1 base, and 9 bases lay between the germline ends. The CDR3 sequence is CASRGDLNTGELFF. Written as DNA, the CDR3 is TGTGCCAGCAGAGGAGATTTGAACACCGGGGAGCTGTTTTTT.

This chain uses TRBV5-4 with TRBJ1-6; 8 positions agree with TRBD1. CDR3 length: 16 amino acids. Germline trimming cut 3 bases from V and 8 bases from J; bases unmatched to any gene: 10. The germline gives CDR1 SGHNT, CDR2 YYREEE (reference sequence). DNA of the CDR3: TGTGCCAGCAGCTCCCGACAGGGGCCGTTAGATTCACCCCTCCACTTT. Translated: CASSSRQGPLDSPLHF.

This chain links TRBV27 with TRBJ2-5; 10 positions match TRBD2. The junction had 5 bases not matched to a gene; V was cut back by 3 bases and J by 4 bases. The germline V gene has CDR1 MNHEY and CDR2 SMNVEV (reference sequence). CDR3 length: 15 residues. CDR3 sequence: CASSFASGRAETQYF. The CDR3, as DNA: TGTGCCAGCAGTTTTGCGAGCGGGAGGGCAGAGACCCAGTACTTC.

V usage is TRBV15 and J usage is TRBJ2-7, with a weak D call TRBD1 (5 bases). Germline CDR1 reads LNHNV; CDR2 reads YYDKDF (reference sequence). The CDR3 spans 13 residues. V gave up 3 bases and J gave up 3 bases, with 9 bases separating them. The CDR3 coding sequence is TGTGCCACCAGCAGTAATACAGGCTACGAGCAGTACTTC. The encoded protein is CATSSNTGYEQYF.

The chain recombines TRBV5-1 with TRBJ2-1; the D gene is possibly TRBD1 (6 bases). The CDR3 is made up of 15 amino acids. CDR1 is SGHRS, CDR2 YFSETQ, per germline. V was trimmed by 0 bases and J by 3 bases, leaving 10 bases between them. CDR3 sequence reads: CASSLVGQFYNEQFF. The CDR3 nucleotides read TGCGCCAGCAGCTTGGTGGGACAATTCTACAATGAGCAGTTCTTC.

The DNA of the CDR3 is TGTGCCAGCAGTGAAGGACAGGGGGCCTACGAGCAGTACTTC. Translation gives CASSEGQGAYEQYF. The chain carries TRBV6-5 and TRBJ2-7; the match to TRBD1 covers 10 bases. Germline V gene sequence: CDR1 MNHEY, CDR2 SVGAGI. The CDR3 is 14 residues long. The ends lost 5 bases at V and 2 bases at J; junction bases unmatched: 3.

J is TRBJ2-1 and V is TRBV5-4; 8 bases align to TRBD1. Germline assignment: CDR1 SGHNT and CDR2 YYREEE (reference sequence). The CDR3 runs to 16 residues. Trimming cost V 4 bases and J 4 bases; bases outside gene matches: 10. The CDR3 DNA follows: TGTGCCAGCAGCCAGGATAGACAGGGGAGGTACAATGAGCAGTTCTTC. The encoded protein is CASSQDRQGRYNEQFF.

The chain joins TRBV28 to TRBJ1-3; 7 bases agree with TRBD1. Per germline, CDR1 MDHEN and CDR2 SYDVKM. CDR3 length equals 14 residues. The trim removed 7 bases at V and 1 base at J, leaving 4 bases unmatched. The CDR3 coding sequence is TGTGCCAGCACCACAGGGGCGTCTGGAAACACCATATATTTT. Protein sequence: CASTTGASGNTIYF.

This chain uses TRBV25-1 with TRBJ2-1, with D maybe TRBD1 (5 bases). CDR1 MGHDK and CDR2 SYGVNS come from the germline V gene. V lost 1 base and J lost 5, with 12 bases in between. This CDR3 is 15 amino acids long. The CDR3 nucleotides read TGTGCCAGCAGTGAATGGGGCGTGGACCACAATGAGCAGTTCTTC. Encoded protein: CASSEWGVDHNEQFF.

This chain uses TRBV7-8 with TRBJ2-5; possibly TRBD1 for D (6 bases). With 2 bases removed from V and 5 bases from J, the gap between germline ends came to 6 bases. Germline values: CDR1 SGHVS, CDR2 FQNEAQ. This CDR3 has 12 amino acids. The CDR3 reads CASSLRGETQYF. The CDR3, as DNA: TGTGCCAGCAGCTTAAGGGGGGAGACCCAGTACTTC.

J is TRBJ1-6 and V is TRBV6-1; the D gene is possibly TRBD1 (5 bases). The CDR3 length is 15 residues. Trimming cost V 2 bases and J 7 bases, with 12 bases left between them. Germline V gives CDR1 MNHNS, CDR2 SASEGT. CDR3 DNA sequence: TGTGCCAGCAGTGAACGACAGCTTACAAATTCACCCCTCCACTTT. It translates to CASSERQLTNSPLHF.

The rearrangement uses TRBV7-2 and TRBJ1-2; D is possibly TRBD1 (6 bases). V was cut by 3 bases and J by 3 bases, with 11 bases left in between. The length of the CDR3 is 14 residues. CDR1 is SGHTA and CDR2 is FQGNSA in the germline V gene. The CDR3 spells CASSFSGAHYGYTF. CDR3 bases: TGTGCCAGCAGCTTTTCAGGGGCTCACTATGGCTACACCTTC.

In DNA form, the CDR3 reads TGTGCCAGCACCAGACCCACCCCCGGGACTAGCGGGGGGCCCCGATCCCAAGAGACCCAGTACTTC. Translated: CASTRPTPGTSGGPRSQETQYF. The V gene is TRBV2, the J gene TRBJ2-5; TRBD2 aligns across 15 bases. V lost 7 bases, J lost 1 base, and 22 bases stayed unmatched. The germline V gene has CDR1 SNHLY and CDR2 FYNNEI. The CDR3 totals 22 residues.

The count of this clone is one. V usage is TRBV7-8 and J usage is TRBJ2-7; D unclear. Per germline, CDR1 SGHVS and CDR2 FQNEAQ. Trimming stripped 1 base from V and 2 bases from J, with 6 bases between. The CDR3 is 13 amino acids. CDR3 region: CASSLGRTYEQYF. DNA for the CDR3: TGTGCCAGCAGCTTAGGCAGGACCTACGAGCAGTACTTC.

As for this clone: Other DNA variants within this sample encode the same CDR3. The rearrangement uses TRBV28 and TRBJ1-6, with a weak D call TRBD1 (5 bases). This CDR3 spans 16 amino acids. CDR1 and CDR2 (germline): MDHEN, SYDVKM. V dropped 4 bases and J dropped 1 base, with 11 bases sitting between them. The CDR3 DNA reads as TGTGCCAGCAGTTACGGGGGGGGATCCTATAATTCACCCCTCCACTTT. Translating gives CASSYGGGSYNSPLHF.

The CDR3 bases are TGTGCCACCCGAATCAAGGACAGTCCTAATTCACCCCTCCACTTT. Its translation is CATRIKDSPNSPLHF. The chain uses TRBV15 and TRBJ1-6; possibly TRBD1 for D (6 bases). From germline, CDR1 is LNHNV and CDR2 YYDKDF (reference sequence). V was clipped by 8 bases and J by 6 bases, with 17 bases between them. This CDR3 is 15 amino acids long. The whole variable domain, filled in from reference TRBV15 and TRBJ1-6, reads DAMVIQNPRYQVTQFGKPVTLSCSQTLNHNVMYWYQQKSSQAPKLLFHYYDKDFNNEADTPDNFQSRRPNTSFCFLDIRSPGLGDTAMYLCATRIKDSPNSPLHFGNGTRLTVT.

The chain couples TRBV5-1 to TRBJ2-1; 9 positions agree with TRBD2. V gave up 0 bases and J gave up 7 bases; unmatched junction bases: 5. This CDR3 is 15 amino acids long. Germline V CDR1 and CDR2: SGHRS, YFSETQ. The CDR3, as DNA: TGCGCCAGCAGCTTGGTCGCGGGAGGGGAGAATGAGCAGTTCTTC. Protein sequence: CASSLVAGGENEQFF.

The chain is built from TRBV6-4 and TRBJ2-5, with a possible D match to TRBD2 (7 bases). Per germline, CDR1 MRHNA and CDR2 SNTAGT. There are 13 residues in the CDR3. Trimming shortened V by 5 bases and J by 2 bases, and 9 bases separated the two germline ends. CDR3 bases: TGTGCCAGCAGTCGGGGGGCTCAAGAGACCCAGTACTTC. Protein product: CASSRGAQETQYF.

The chain links TRBV11-2 to TRBJ1-2; D remains unclear. Germline V gives CDR1 SGHAT, CDR2 FQNNGV. This CDR3 has 13 amino acids. The germline V and J ends were trimmed by 1 base and 4 bases, with 7 bases remaining between them. CDR3 coding DNA: TGTGCCAGCAGCTTAGCGGGAGGCTATGGCTACACCTTC. Translation gives CASSLAGGYGYTF.